One and the same sample provided the 20 T cell receptor beta chains below, sequenced in a study of yellow fever vaccine responses in identical twins. TCRdb analysed the RT-PCR reads with MiXCR anew, one entry per CDR3 protein. The sample yields approximately 33,000 distinct CDR3 sequences, about 63% seen once. The source material was T cells from blood (PBMCs), unsorted or a sorted subset (not recorded which), sampled before or after yellow fever vaccination (not recorded which). Receptor source: a woman younger than 30 who received the yellow fever vaccine.

The chain joins TRBV9 to TRBJ2-1, with D maybe TRBD2 (6 bases). This CDR3 is built from 15 residues. The germline V and J ends were trimmed by 0 bases and 6 bases, with 13 bases remaining between them. Germline assignment: CDR1 SGDLS and CDR2 YYNGEE. The CDR3 is CASSVEAGLRNEQFF. The CDR3, as DNA: TGTGCCAGCAGCGTAGAGGCAGGACTACGCAATGAGCAGTTCTTC.

This sequence joins TRBV14 and TRBJ1-6; D gene uncertain. This CDR3 comprises 13 residues. From germline, CDR1 is SGHDN and CDR2 FVKESK. With 0 bases removed from V and 15 bases from J, the gap between germline ends came to 12 bases. CDR3 DNA: TGTGCCAGCAGCCAAGATGGCTTTTTGGACCTCCACTTT. It codes for CASSQDGFLDLHF.

This chain joins TRBV7-2 and TRBJ2-7; TRBD1 aligns across 7 bases. This CDR3 contains 14 residues. The J segment lost 2 bases and the V segment lost 5 bases, leaving 6 bases of the junction unmatched. Germline CDR1 reads SGHTA; CDR2 reads FQGNSA. In DNA form, the CDR3 reads TGTGCCAGCAGCCCATCGAGGGGGCCCTACGAGCAGTACTTC. Translating it yields CASSPSRGPYEQYF.

The chain uses TRBV11-1 and TRBJ1-1, with unresolved D. V was shortened by 5 bases and J by 0 bases, with 10 bases between the two germline ends. Germline lookup yields CDR1 SGHAT and CDR2 FQDESV (reference sequence). The CDR3 loop spans 14 amino acids. CDR3 sequence: CASSPPIMNTEAFF. CDR3 DNA sequence: TGTGCCAGCAGCCCCCCGATAATGAACACTGAAGCTTTCTTT.

This clonotype showed up just a few times. The V and J genes are TRBV2 and TRBJ2-7, with TRBD2 as a possible D gene (7 bases). Deletions cut 5 bases from V and 1 base from J, with 15 bases between. There are 15 residues in the CDR3. Germline V lookup: CDR1 SNHLY, CDR2 FYNNEI. The CDR3 loop is CASSPRSGTSYEQYF. In DNA, the CDR3 is TGTGCCAGCAGTCCCCGCAGCGGGACATCCTACGAGCAGTACTTC.

The genes are TRBV18 and TRBJ2-3; D call uncertain. V lost 0 bases to trimming and J lost 1 base, with 8 bases between them. The CDR3 is 15 residues long. Germline V gives CDR1 KGHSH, CDR2 LQKENI. CDR3 region: CASSPPGLRTDTQYF. Written as DNA, the CDR3 is TGTGCCAGCTCACCACCGGGCCTGCGCACAGATACGCAGTATTTT. Together with reference TRBV18 and TRBJ2-3, the CDR3 gives the full variable domain: NAGVMQNPRHLVRRRGQEARLRCSPMKGHSHVYWYRQLPEEGLKFMVYLQKENIIDESGMPKERFSAEFPKEGPSILRIQQVVRGDSAAYFCASSPPGLRTDTQYFGPGTRLTVL.

The chain has TRBV6-1 and TRBJ1-5; a weak D match, TRBD1 (6 bases). The length of the CDR3 is 14 residues. CDR1 is MNHNS and CDR2 is SASEGT in the germline V gene. The V and J ends lost 6 bases and 5 bases respectively, with 14 bases between them. The CDR3 region has the DNA TGTGCCAGCAGACCAGGACAGTTGCATCAGCCCCAGCATTTT. Residues: CASRPGQLHQPQHF.

The genes are TRBV27 and TRBJ2-1; D may be TRBD1 (5 bases). This CDR3 has 15 residues. Per the germline V gene, CDR1 is MNHEY and CDR2 is SMNVEV (reference sequence). V lost 2 bases, J lost 5 bases, and 13 bases lay in between. The CDR3: CASSLRQGSDNEQFF. CDR3 DNA: TGTGCCAGCAGTTTACGTCAGGGATCCGACAATGAGCAGTTCTTC.

This chain connects TRBV28 to TRBJ2-5; D is unclear. Between the trimmed V and J ends, which lost 1 base and 5 bases, there was a span of 5 bases. Germline loops: CDR1 MDHEN, CDR2 SYDVKM. The CDR3 covers 12 residues. The DNA for the CDR3 is TGTGCCAGCAGTTTATTACGGGAGACCCAGTACTTC. It is translated as CASSLLRETQYF.

The chain recombines TRBV10-3 with TRBJ1-1; D remains ambiguous. CDR3 size: 10 residues. Germline V gene lookup returns CDR1 ENHRY and CDR2 SYGVKD. V was pared by 11 bases and J by 4 bases, with 8 bases between. The CDR3 bases are TGTGCCGCCGGAAGCACTGAAGCTTTCTTT. Translating gives CAAGSTEAFF.

The rearrangement joins TRBV19 to TRBJ1-5; perhaps TRBD1 as D (5 bases). The CDR3 loop spans 15 amino acids. The V gene lost 5 bases and the J gene lost 3 bases, with 14 bases spanning the gap. The germline gives CDR1 LNHDA, CDR2 SQIVND (reference sequence). The CDR3 sequence: CASSPPGTFNQPQHF. The CDR3 DNA reads TGTGCCAGTAGTCCCCCCGGGACCTTCAATCAGCCCCAGCATTTT. Full variable domain (remainder filled in from reference TRBV19 and TRBJ1-5): DGGITQSPKYLFRKEGQNVTLSCEQNLNHDAMYWYRQDPGQGLRLIYYSQIVNDFQKGDIAEGYSVSREKKESFPLTVTSAQKNPTAFYLCASSPPGTFNQPQHFGDGTRLSIL.

This clonotype has a single count. V is TRBV29-1 and J is TRBJ2-1; tentatively, D is TRBD2 (6 bases). Germline assignment: CDR1 SQVTM and CDR2 ANQGSEA. V was trimmed by 2 bases and J by 4 bases, leaving 12 bases between them. CDR3 length: 14 residues. The CDR3 here is CSVELATKYNEQFF. The CDR3 region has the DNA TGCAGCGTTGAACTAGCGACCAAATACAATGAGCAGTTCTTC.

The rearrangement uses TRBV7-9 and TRBJ1-2; D gene unclear. The CDR3 runs 14 residues. The V end lost 5 bases, the J end lost 3 bases, and 13 bases lay between the germline ends. Germline CDR1 is SEHNR and CDR2 is FQNEAQ (reference sequence). DNA of the CDR3: TGTGCCAGCAGCAAACCGGGAGGAGACTATGGCTACACCTTC. Amino acids: CASSKPGGDYGYTF.

J is TRBJ2-3 and V is TRBV6-1; D not certain. Trimming cost V 4 bases and J 0 bases, with 11 bases left between them. Per the germline V gene, CDR1 is MNHNS and CDR2 is SASEGT. The CDR3 covers 15 residues. CDR3: CASSARTESTDTQYF. The CDR3 DNA reads as TGTGCCAGCAGTGCTCGGACCGAAAGCACAGATACGCAGTATTTT.

The V gene is TRBV6-4, the J gene TRBJ2-6, with 8 bases fitting TRBD1. V shed 6 bases, J shed 0 bases, and the junction held 1 base outside the gene matches. CDR1 is MRHNA, CDR2 SNTAGT, per germline. This CDR3 has 15 amino acids. The CDR3, as DNA: TGTGCCAGCAGCGGACAGGGCTCTGGGGCCAACGTCCTGACTTTC. Its protein is CASSGQGSGANVLTF.

CDR3 DNA sequence: TGCAGTGCTACGGAGGGGGGGGACGCTCTCCAAGAGACCCAGTACTTC. Amino acids: CSATEGGDALQETQYF. V gene TRBV20-1 combines with J gene TRBJ2-5; a possible D gene is TRBD2 (7 bases). The germline V and J ends were trimmed by 4 bases and 1 base, with 19 bases remaining between them. This CDR3 spans 16 amino acids. Germline assignment: CDR1 DFQATT and CDR2 SNEGSKA (reference sequence).

This chain uses TRBV18 with TRBJ2-3; the D call may be TRBD1 or TRBD2 (5 bases each). The CDR3 runs 14 residues. The V gene's germline CDR1 is KGHSH and CDR2 LQKENI. Trimming left V 4 bases short and J 1 base short, with 9 bases between. The CDR3 DNA follows: TGTGCCAGCTCACGGGACGTCCGCACAGATACGCAGTATTTT. Translating it yields CASSRDVRTDTQYF. Full variable domain (missing parts from reference TRBV18 and TRBJ2-3): NAGVMQNPRHLVRRRGQEARLRCSPMKGHSHVYWYRQLPEEGLKFMVYLQKENIIDESGMPKERFSAEFPKEGPSILRIQQVVRGDSAAYFCASSRDVRTDTQYFGPGTRLTVL.

The chain employs TRBV9 and TRBJ2-7, with D tentatively TRBD2 (5 bases). Trimming cost V 0 bases and J 5 bases, with 9 bases left between them. CDR1 SGDLS and CDR2 YYNGEE come from the germline V gene. The CDR3 runs 13 residues. The CDR3 sequence: CASSVVSGDEQYF. In DNA, the CDR3 is TGTGCCAGCAGCGTAGTATCCGGGGACGAGCAGTACTTC.

J is TRBJ1-1 and V is TRBV5-4; unclear D gene. The V end lost 4 bases, the J end lost 2 bases, and 9 bases lay between the germline ends. CDR3 length: 13 amino acids. Germline assignment: CDR1 SGHNT and CDR2 YYREEE (reference sequence). The CDR3 DNA follows: TGTGCCAGCAGCGTCGTCTTAAACACTGAAGCTTTCTTT. Translated: CASSVVLNTEAFF.

The chain links TRBV28 to TRBJ1-1; TRBD1 matches at 8 bases. V lost 5 bases, J lost 4 bases, and 6 bases stayed unmatched. In germline, CDR1 is MDHEN, CDR2 SYDVKM. The CDR3 length is 14 residues. The CDR3 coding sequence is TGTGCCAGCAGTACGGCCGGGACAGGCACTGAAGCTTTCTTT. Protein sequence: CASSTAGTGTEAFF.